The entry below gives a single T cell receptor (beta chain) sequence along with its context. Its antigen specificity is not known. There are no base qualities to consult, and no much larger clone falls within one base. From the cysteine up to the phenylalanine, the CDR3 has a length of 14 residues. CDR3 DNA is the only sequence kept; it has 42 bases, read in frame from the first base. The V end gives up 7 bases and the J end 8 bases, leaving 9 bases in the junction not matched to a gene. The germline V gene provides CDR1 SNHLY and CDR2 FYNNEI. The data were obtained in a study of cytomegalovirus exposure and HLA in healthy donors (dated by TCRdb to 2016 to 2017). General notes on the study: An earlier analysis of under 600 of the donors reported roughly 300 Gb of sequence data and around 110 million unique TCR beta sequences from about 179 million T cells. An early release covering 500 to 750 HLA-typed donors comprised about 310 gigabases of sequencing data and approximately 80 million unique TCR sequences. High-throughput TCR immunosequencing, statistical association of individual TCRs with disease status, and machine learning were combined to predict cytomegalovirus infection status. The study aimed to test whether signatures of past pathogen exposure could be identified by cataloging public T cell receptors. Every discovery cohort repertoire had been produced on one sequencing platform. A handful of DR-DQ haplotypes were handled as single units for association and clustering because linkage in the cohort was strong. The number of typed donors differed by locus: about 620-630 for A, B, C, DRB1 and DQB1; 500 to 550 for DQA1; around 580 for DPA1; and some 450 for DPB1. Donor age, sex, ethnicity and CMV serostatus were collected together with the repertoire data. In an earlier analysis of 587 of the donors, high-throughput TCR beta sequencing was used to judge whether each TCR beta V gene segment behaved as functional or pseudogenic. Using immunosequencing, the study profiled T cell repertoires from 500 to 800 subjects and related those repertoires to cytomegalovirus serostatus. In a later analysis, previously published TCR beta repertoires from hundreds of donors were re-analyzed and high-resolution HLA genotyping was added so that TCR occurrence patterns could be studied. Of the 398 genotyped donors, approximately 83% fell in the genetic ancestry cluster associated with self-reported Caucasian donors. A later genetic analysis used genome-wide SNP genotypes for about 60% of the roughly 700 donors, treating that subset as a discovery cohort. Among 398 genotyped donors of the cohort, an average of approximately 240,000 unique TCR beta nucleotide sequences were sequenced per donor, around 20% of them non-productive. Besides the first cohort of under 700 subjects, a separate validation cohort made up of over 95 different subjects was used. HLA typing included class I and class II loci at four-digit resolution. In the later analysis, no new phenotypic data were used to find candidate immune exposures; instead, reliance was placed on TCR beta sequences and their occurrence across donors.

Library preparation used the immunoSEQ multiplex PCR assay. The multiplex PCR relied on a mix of 60 forward primers for TCR Vbeta segments and 13 reverse primers for TCR Jbeta segments. The CDR3 region of rearranged TCR beta genes was amplified from genomic DNA by a multiplex PCR assay. On the Illumina HiSeq System, the amplified TCR beta libraries were sequenced as 87-base-pair reads. As for the original processing: In a later analysis, about 80 million unique TCR beta chains were counted across the approximately 620 repertoires, and roughly 11 million of these chains were shared by at least two donors. To remove PCR and sequencing errors, raw reads were error-corrected and collapsed into unique sequences using a nearest-neighbor algorithm that merged closely related sequences. To assign V, D and J gene segments, CDR3 sequences were aligned to IMGT reference sequences. For a sequence to be retained, a match of at least six nucleotides to both a V gene segment and a J gene segment was required. Rearrangements were classified as productive when the CDR3 lacked stop codons and remained in frame with V and J, and all other rearrangements were classified as non-productive. CDR3 was defined by IMGT convention, running from the second conserved V-encoded cysteine to the conserved J-encoded phenylalanine. The earlier analysis of 587 of the donors excluded sequences that lacked an unambiguous match to a single V gene segment. An earlier analysis of 587 of the donors classified V segments as functional when productive rearrangements were above 56.7% and as segregating when the standard deviation between donors was above 5%. To diagnose cytomegalovirus status from the catalog of TCR beta chain sequences, a statistical classification framework was built. A later analysis assigned V and J genes by comparing TCR nucleotide sequences with IMGT/GENE-DB human TR gene sequences. Using the TCRdist pipeline, a later analysis assigned CDR3 sequences along with most-parsimonious VDJ recombination scenarios. A later analysis defined each TCR beta chain by its CDR3 amino acid sequence plus V-gene family, and excluded reads lacking a unique V-gene family. A later analysis removed roughly 590 highly shared, low-generation-probability nucleotide sequences to deal with suspected cross-contamination and a sequencing artifact. A later analysis calculated a clonal expansion index for each public chain from normalized within-repertoire ranks of inferred template counts. In a later analysis, generation probabilities were computed using a VDJ recombination model fitted to out-of-frame rearrangements, and the results were checked against IGoR. Hypergeometric tests were used in a later analysis to score TCR-TCR, TCR-HLA and TCR-CMV co-occurrence, with a repertoire-size bias correction applied to the TCR pairs. In a later analysis, false discovery rates were estimated by permuting HLA or CMV assignments 20 times. In a later analysis, co-occurring TCRs were grouped using DBSCAN, with TCRdist sequence similarity added in when clustering inside HLA-allele-positive subsets. Repertoires with fewer than 30,000 or more than 120,000 public chains, plus five repertoires with anomalous nucleotide sharing, were excluded from co-occurrence clustering. TCRdb provides this immuneACCESS table in a form limited to in-frame rearrangements. Some clones are lacking; in checked studies, under half of them reflect an unresolved V gene, and why the rest are absent is not known. That table is the source of V, J and clone size, and D and trimming were worked out from the DNA. The sample has 50,000 or so clones on record, roughly 84% of them singletons. The top ten constitute roughly 3% of the sample.

General findings and caveats noted by the study authors: Assigning TCR associations to individual alleles was difficult when HLA alleles, especially DR and DQ, strongly co-occurred. Immune exposure information for the cohort was limited to CMV serostatus. The earlier analysis of almost 600 of the donors excluded some 16 rarely observed V segments, including chromosome 9 orphons, because counts were too low. In a later analysis, about 17,000 TCR beta sequences were associated with specific HLA alleles at a false discovery rate of 0.05. A later analysis found that most CMV-associated TCR beta chains appeared HLA-restricted, with HLA associations seemingly driven largely by CMV exposure. The cohort was sequenced for TCR beta chains only, and without alpha or paired-chain data the features that could be detected were limited. In the study, around 160 TCR beta chains were listed as associated with cytomegalovirus. Broadly in line with IMGT annotations, most TCR beta V segments showed up in productive rearrangements about 90% or about 30% of the time in an earlier analysis of around 550 of the donors. An association between a missense DCLRE1C variant and V-gene and J-gene trimming of TCR beta chains was found in a later genetic analysis and replicated in an independent cohort. A later analysis found that TCR association rates varied across HLA loci, with DRB1 alleles showing the most associated TCRs and HLA-C alleles the fewest. Sequencing depth was assumed to be roughly uniform across donors in the presence/absence analyses, though that assumption may not hold. Compared with equally common non-associated chains, HLA-associated TCR beta chains in a later analysis were more clonally expanded and had lower generation probabilities. Cytomegalovirus status was reported to be diagnosed by the classifier with high specificity and sensitivity in both the original and validation cohorts. The sequencing pipeline was judged likely to have produced a cluster of highly shared sequence variants as a technical artifact. In vitro tests confirmed that three of the cytomegalovirus-associated TCR beta chains recognize cytomegalovirus antigens. Because HLA typing was unavailable for some donors at each locus, only the typed subset was used in association tests. Most TCR sequences were seen in very few donors, while some public TCRs were found in many individuals. A further reported finding was that TCR beta sequences accurately predicted the HLA-A and HLA-B alleles for most subjects in the first cohort. The 87-base-pair reads could not distinguish some IMGT-functional V segments, including TRBV6-2 and TRBV6-3, so those segments were excluded. A later analysis reported that several top co-occurrence clusters appeared linked to parvovirus B19, influenza, CMV and Epstein-Barr virus. A later genetic analysis reported fewer N-insertions in productive TCRs among donors in an Asian-associated ancestry cluster than the approximately 670-donor mean. Correlated functional status among segregating V segments might be attributable to linkage disequilibrium, but an unknown experimental factor could not be ruled out. According to the authors, the approach could potentially be generalized to other disease states and immunological phenotypes.

In total, roughly 710 healthy bone marrow donors made up the cohort. At the time of sampling, every cohort member was nominally healthy, though immune exposures that went unrecorded were likely present. The donor tested CMV seronegative and was one of the 352 seronegative cohort members. Each donor provided a peripheral blood sample, and peripheral blood mononuclear cells were used for TCR beta sequencing. Genomic DNA was extracted from the blood cell samples with the Qiagen DNeasy Blood Extraction Kit. The chain was built from TRBV2 and TRBJ2-1, with TRBD1 matching 9 junction bases. Material for sequencing was PBMCs. This clonotype was sampled from a young woman in good health and CMV-seronegative. CDR3 reads: CASNGQGQHDEQFF. The base sequence is TGTGCCAGCAACGGACAGGGGCAACACGATGAGCAGTTCTTC.